This T cell receptor (beta chain) is from a study of molecular identifiers for immune sequencing clone quantification. Looking at the study overall: With replicates, the RNA of about 21,000 or 97,000 naive CD8 cells was split five ways and four were sequenced. Study results and caveats: Clone sizes could be underestimated for highly expanded clones when identical TCR molecules share a barcode. Effector cells had over 99% of their molecules in clones above 20 RNA copies, while naive cells had under 1%.

Bulk TCR libraries used previously described methods and listed TCR primers. One entry per CDR3 protein, called by TCRdb with MiXCR from the PCR reads. The profile covers about 630,000 distinct CDR3 sequences, with 25% appearing a single time and 0.78% taken by the ten largest. Trimming stripped 8 bases from V and 3 bases from J, with 14 bases between. CDR1 is LGHDT and CDR2 is YNNKEL in the germline V gene (reference sequence). This CDR3 region has 13 residues. About this clonotype itself: Antigen unknown.

This TCR was sampled from a human donor in good health. Some libraries in this study had Jurkat cell RNA spiked in. The gene calls are TRBV3-1 and TRBJ2-7; D might be TRBD2 (6 bases). Material for sequencing was naive CD8+ T cells from blood, with Jurkat cell RNA spiked in. Subset noted: FACS-sorted CD8+CD4-CCR7+CD45RA+ naive T cells. CDR3 coding DNA: TGTGCCAGCCGGGCGGAGGAGGGCTACGAGCAGTACTTC. Its translation is CASRAEEGYEQYF.